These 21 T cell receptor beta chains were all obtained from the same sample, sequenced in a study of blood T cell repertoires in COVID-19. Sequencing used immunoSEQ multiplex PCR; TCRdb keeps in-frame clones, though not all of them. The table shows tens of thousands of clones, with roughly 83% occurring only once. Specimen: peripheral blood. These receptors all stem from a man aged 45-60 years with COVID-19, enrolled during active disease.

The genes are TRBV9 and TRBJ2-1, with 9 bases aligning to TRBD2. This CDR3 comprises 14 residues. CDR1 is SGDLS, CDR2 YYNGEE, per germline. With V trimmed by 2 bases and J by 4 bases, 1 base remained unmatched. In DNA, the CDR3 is TGTGCCAGCAGCGTTAGCGGGAGTTACAATGAGCAGTTCTTC. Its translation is CASSVSGSYNEQFF.

The DNA for the CDR3 is TGTGCCAGCAGCCAATCCGGGACTAGCGGCCTGGTTAGCACAGATACGCAGTATTTT. Translated, it gives CASSQSGTSGLVSTDTQYF. This rearrangement joins TRBV3-1 (or the pseudogene TRBV3-2) to TRBJ2-3; 11 bases match TRBD2. J gave up 0 bases and V 2 bases, and 10 bases lay outside the gene matches. Germline assignment: CDR1 LGHDT and CDR2 YNNKEL (reference sequence). This CDR3 spans 19 amino acids.

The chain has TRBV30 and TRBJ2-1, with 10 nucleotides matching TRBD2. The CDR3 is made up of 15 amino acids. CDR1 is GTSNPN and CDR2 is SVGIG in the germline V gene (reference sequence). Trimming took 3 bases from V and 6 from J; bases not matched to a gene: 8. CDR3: CAWRHVTSGFNEQFF. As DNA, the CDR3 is TGTGCCTGGAGACATGTGACTAGCGGGTTCAATGAGCAGTTCTTC. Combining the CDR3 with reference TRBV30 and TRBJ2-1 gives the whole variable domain SQTIHQWPATLVQPVGSPLSLECTVEGTSNPNLYWYRQAAGRGLQLLFYSVGIGQISSEVPQNLSASRPQDRQFILSSKKLLLSDSGFYLCAWRHVTSGFNEQFFGPGTRLTVL.

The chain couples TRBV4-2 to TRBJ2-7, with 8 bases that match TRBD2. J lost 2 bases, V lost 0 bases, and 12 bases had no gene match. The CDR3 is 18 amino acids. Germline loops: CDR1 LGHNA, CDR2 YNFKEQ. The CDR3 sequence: CASSQDLGGLGVPYEQYF. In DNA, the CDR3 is TGTGCCAGCAGCCAAGATCTAGGGGGACTAGGGGTCCCCTACGAGCAGTACTTC.

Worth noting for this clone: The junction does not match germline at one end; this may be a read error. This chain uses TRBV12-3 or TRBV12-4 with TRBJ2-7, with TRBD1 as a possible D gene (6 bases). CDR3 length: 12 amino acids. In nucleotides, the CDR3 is TGTGCCAGCAGTTCTTTAGGACAGCCGGAGGACTTC. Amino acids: CASSSLGQPEDF.

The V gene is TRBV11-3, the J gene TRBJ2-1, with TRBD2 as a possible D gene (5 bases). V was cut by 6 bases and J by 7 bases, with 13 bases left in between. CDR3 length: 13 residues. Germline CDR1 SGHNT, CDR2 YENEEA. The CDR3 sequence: CASSRTRRNEQFF. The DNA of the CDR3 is TGTGCCAGCAGTCGGACCCGGAGGAATGAGCAGTTCTTC. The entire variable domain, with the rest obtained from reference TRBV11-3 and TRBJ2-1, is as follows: EAGVVQSPRYKIIEKKQPVAFWCNPISGHNTLYWYLQNLGQGPELLIRYENEEAVDDSQLPKDRFSAERLKGVDSTLKIQPAELGDSAVYLCASSRTRRNEQFFGPGTRLTVL.

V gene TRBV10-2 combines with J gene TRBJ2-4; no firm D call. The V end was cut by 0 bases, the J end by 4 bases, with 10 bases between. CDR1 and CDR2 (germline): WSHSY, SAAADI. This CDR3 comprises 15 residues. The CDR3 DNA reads TGCGCCAGCAGTGAGTCGTTTTGGCAGAAAAACATTCAGTACTTC. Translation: CASSESFWQKNIQYF.

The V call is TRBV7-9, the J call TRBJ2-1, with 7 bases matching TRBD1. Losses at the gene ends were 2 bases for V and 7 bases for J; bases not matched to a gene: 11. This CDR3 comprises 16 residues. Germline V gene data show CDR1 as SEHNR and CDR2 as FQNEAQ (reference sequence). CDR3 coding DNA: TGTGCCAGCAGCTTACCGGACAGGCCTGATGAAAATGAGCAGTTCTTC. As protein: CASSLPDRPDENEQFF. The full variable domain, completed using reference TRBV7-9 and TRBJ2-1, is DTGVSQNPRHKITKRGQNVTFRCDPISEHNRLYWYRQTLGQGPEFLTYFQNEAQLEKSRLLSDRFSAERPKGSFSTLEIQRTEQGDSAMYLCASSLPDRPDENEQFFGPGTRLTVL.

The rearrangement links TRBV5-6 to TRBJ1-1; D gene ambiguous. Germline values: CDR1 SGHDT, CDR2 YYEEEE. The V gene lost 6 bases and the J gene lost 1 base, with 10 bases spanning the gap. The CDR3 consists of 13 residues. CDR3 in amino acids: CASTLTANTEAFF. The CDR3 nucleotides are TGTGCCAGCACCCTGACTGCGAACACTGAAGCTTTCTTT.

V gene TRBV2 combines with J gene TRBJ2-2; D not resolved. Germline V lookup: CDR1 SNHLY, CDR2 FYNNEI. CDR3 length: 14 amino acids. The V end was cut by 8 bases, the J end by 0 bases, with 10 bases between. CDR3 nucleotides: TGTGCCAGCCGACCAGGCGCGAACACCGGGGAGCTGTTTTTT. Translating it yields CASRPGANTGELFF.

The CDR3 loop reads CASSTGRGYGYTF. CDR3 DNA: TGTGCCAGTAGTACGGGCAGGGGCTATGGCTACACCTTC. V usage is TRBV19 and J usage is TRBJ1-2; tentative D call: TRBD1 (6 bases). The CDR3 sequence is 13 residues long. CDR1 is LNHDA and CDR2 is SQIVND in the germline V gene (reference sequence). With 4 bases removed from V and 4 bases from J, the gap between germline ends came to 10 bases.

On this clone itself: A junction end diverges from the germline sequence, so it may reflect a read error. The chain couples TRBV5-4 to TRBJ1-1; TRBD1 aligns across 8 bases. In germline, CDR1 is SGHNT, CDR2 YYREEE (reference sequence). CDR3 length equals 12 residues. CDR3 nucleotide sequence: TGTGCCAGCAGCTTGTTATCAGGGGGCCGATTTTTT. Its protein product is CASSLLSGGRFF.

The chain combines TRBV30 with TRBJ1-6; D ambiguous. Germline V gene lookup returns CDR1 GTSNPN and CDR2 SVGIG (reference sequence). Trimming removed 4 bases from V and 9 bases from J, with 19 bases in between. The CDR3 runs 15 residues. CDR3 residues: CAWTSPPGRSSPLHF. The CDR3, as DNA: TGTGCCTGGACTTCCCCACCCGGGAGGAGTTCACCCCTCCACTTT.

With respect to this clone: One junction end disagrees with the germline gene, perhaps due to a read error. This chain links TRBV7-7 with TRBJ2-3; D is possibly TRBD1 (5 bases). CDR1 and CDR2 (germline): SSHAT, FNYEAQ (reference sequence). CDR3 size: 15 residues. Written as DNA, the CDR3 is TGTGCTAGCAGCTTAGTCGCAGGGAGCACAGATACGCAGTATTTT. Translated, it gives CASSLVAGSTDTQYF.

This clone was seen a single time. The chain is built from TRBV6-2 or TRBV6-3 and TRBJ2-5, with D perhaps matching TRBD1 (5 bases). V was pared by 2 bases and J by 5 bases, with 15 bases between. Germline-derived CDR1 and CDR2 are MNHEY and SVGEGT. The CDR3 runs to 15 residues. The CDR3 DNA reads TGTGCCAGCAGTTACAGTAAGGGGAAAGGGGAGACCCAGTACTTC. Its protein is CASSYSKGKGETQYF.

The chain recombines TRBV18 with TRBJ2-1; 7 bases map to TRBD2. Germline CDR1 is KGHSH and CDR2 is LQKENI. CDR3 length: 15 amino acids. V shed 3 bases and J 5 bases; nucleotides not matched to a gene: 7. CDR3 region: CASSPPSGRNNEQFF. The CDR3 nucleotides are TGTGCCAGCTCACCTCCTAGCGGAAGAAACAATGAGCAGTTCTTC.

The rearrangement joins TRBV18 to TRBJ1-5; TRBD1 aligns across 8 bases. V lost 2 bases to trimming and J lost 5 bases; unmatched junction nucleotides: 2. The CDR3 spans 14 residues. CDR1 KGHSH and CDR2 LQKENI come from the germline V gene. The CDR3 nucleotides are TGTGCCAGCTCACCATCAGGGGGCCATCAGCCCCAGCATTTT. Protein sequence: CASSPSGGHQPQHF. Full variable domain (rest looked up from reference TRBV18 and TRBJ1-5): NAGVMQNPRHLVRRRGQEARLRCSPMKGHSHVYWYRQLPEEGLKFMVYLQKENIIDESGMPKERFSAEFPKEGPSILRIQQVVRGDSAAYFCASSPSGGHQPQHFGDGTRLSIL.

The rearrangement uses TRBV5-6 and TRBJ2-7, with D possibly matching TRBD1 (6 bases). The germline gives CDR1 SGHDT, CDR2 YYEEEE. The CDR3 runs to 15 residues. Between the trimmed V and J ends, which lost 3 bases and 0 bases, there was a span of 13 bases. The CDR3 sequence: CASSYRTGISYEQYF. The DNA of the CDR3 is TGTGCCAGCAGCTACCGTACAGGGATCTCCTACGAGCAGTACTTC.

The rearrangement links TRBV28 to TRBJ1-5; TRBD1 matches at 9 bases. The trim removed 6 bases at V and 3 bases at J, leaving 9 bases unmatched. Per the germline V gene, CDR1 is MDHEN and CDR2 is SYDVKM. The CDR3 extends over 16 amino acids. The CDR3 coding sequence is TGTGCCAGCAGGCTAACAGGGGGCTTGGACAATCAGCCCCAGCATTTT. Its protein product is CASRLTGGLDNQPQHF.

CDR3 sequence reads: CASSATSGSGETQYF. In nucleotides, the CDR3 is TGTGCCAGCAGCGCGACTAGCGGGAGTGGCGAGACCCAGTACTTC. The chain carries TRBV7-3 and TRBJ2-5; the match to TRBD2 covers 12 bases. Germline-derived CDR1 and CDR2 are SGHTA and FQGTGA. Germline trimming cut 5 bases from V and 5 bases from J; bases unmatched to any gene: 6. The CDR3 is 15 amino acids.

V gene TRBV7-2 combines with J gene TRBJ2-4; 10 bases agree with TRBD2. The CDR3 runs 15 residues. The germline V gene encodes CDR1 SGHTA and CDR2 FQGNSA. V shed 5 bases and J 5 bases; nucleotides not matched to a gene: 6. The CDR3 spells CASSRGLAEQNIQYF. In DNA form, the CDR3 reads TGTGCCAGCAGCAGAGGACTAGCGGAACAAAACATTCAGTACTTC.